This passage covers 25 T cell receptor beta chains from one sample sequenced in a study of cytomegalovirus exposure and HLA in healthy donors. The PCR had 60 Vbeta and 13 Jbeta primers. Assay: immunoSEQ multiplex PCR; the TCRdb copy retains only in-frame clones and omits some. The data hold about 200,000 clones, with roughly four fifths observed a single time. The sample consisted of PBMCs. Receptors originate from a woman aged 25 to 39 in good health and CMV-seropositive.

The chain uses TRBV6-5 and TRBJ2-1; possible D gene TRBD1, 6 bases. The CDR3 totals 12 residues. Trimming pared 6 bases from V and 5 bases from J, leaving 8 bases between. Germline loops: CDR1 MNHEY, CDR2 SVGAGI. The chain's CDR3 is CASRTGDNEQFF. The CDR3 nucleotides are TGTGCCAGCAGGACAGGAGACAATGAGCAGTTCTTC.

The rearrangement uses TRBV18 and TRBJ1-1, with D maybe TRBD1 (5 bases). CDR3 length equals 12 residues. CDR1 is KGHSH, CDR2 LQKENI, per germline. Trimming took 2 bases from V and 10 from J, leaving 11 bases between them. As DNA, the CDR3 is TGTGCCAGCTCACCATTACGACAGAGAGCTTTCTTT. This gives the protein CASSPLRQRAFF.

The chain is built from TRBV4-3 and TRBJ2-1, with TRBD2 matching over 12 bases. Germline V gene sequence: CDR1 LGHNA, CDR2 YSLEER. CDR3 length: 17 amino acids. V lost 2 bases and J lost 7; bases outside the gene matches: 9. CDR3 in amino acids: CASSQTLAGGPINEQFF. The DNA for the CDR3 is TGCGCCAGCAGCCAAACCCTAGCGGGAGGGCCAATTAATGAGCAGTTCTTC.

V gene TRBV11-2 combines with J gene TRBJ2-7, with TRBD1 as a possible D gene (5 bases). The ends were cut back, 1 base at V and 5 bases at J, with 9 bases in the middle. CDR1 is SGHAT and CDR2 is FQNNGV in the germline V gene. The CDR3 totals 13 residues. The CDR3 sequence: CASSLVRGNEQYF. DNA of the CDR3: TGTGCCAGCAGCTTAGTAAGGGGTAACGAGCAGTACTTC.

The J gene is TRBJ2-7, the V gene TRBV5-1; D is possibly TRBD2 (5 bases). The CDR3 loop spans 16 amino acids. Trimming removed 0 bases at V and 0 bases at J, with 13 bases between. Germline CDR1 reads SGHRS; CDR2 reads YFSETQ. The CDR3 loop is CASSLGGSVSSYEQYF. DNA of the CDR3: TGCGCCAGCAGCTTGGGAGGGTCGGTGAGCTCCTACGAGCAGTACTTC.

The V and J genes are TRBV27 and TRBJ1-5, with D hard to call. Trimming removed 6 bases at V and 6 bases at J, with 12 bases between. Germline CDR1 reads MNHEY; CDR2 reads SMNVEV (reference sequence). This CDR3 spans 13 amino acids. The CDR3 DNA reads as TGTGCCAGCAGGCTGACAAGTGTTCAGCCCCAGCATTTT. Translating gives CASRLTSVQPQHF.

This clone was found once. V is TRBV28 and J is TRBJ2-7, with D uncertain. The ends were cut back, 1 base at V and 6 bases at J, with 10 bases in the middle. In germline, CDR1 is MDHEN, CDR2 SYDVKM. This CDR3 contains 13 residues. The CDR3 sequence: CASSLSSAVEQYF. The CDR3 DNA reads TGTGCCAGCAGTTTATCCTCCGCGGTCGAGCAGTACTTC. Complete variable domain (other parts from reference TRBV28 and TRBJ2-7): DVKVTQSSRYLVKRTGEKVFLECVQDMDHENMFWYRQDPGLGLRLIYFSYDVKMKEKGDIPEGYSVSREKKERFSLILESASTNQTSMYLCASSLSSAVEQYFGPGTRLTVT.

This clone came up a few times. The chain combines TRBV5-1 with TRBJ1-1; tentative D call: TRBD1 (6 bases). V lost 4 bases to trimming and J lost 5 bases, with 18 bases between them. Looked up from germline, CDR1 is SGHRS and CDR2 is YFSETQ. The CDR3 runs 15 residues. As DNA, the CDR3 is TGCGCCAGCAGCGGCCGGGACCAGGGGCATACTGAAGCTTTCTTT. It is translated as CASSGRDQGHTEAFF.

Only one count was recorded for this clone. CDR3 sequence (DNA): TGCGCCAGCAGCTTAACAGGCAATTCACCCCTCCACTTT. It specifies CASSLTGNSPLHF. This sequence joins TRBV5-1 and TRBJ1-6, with D perhaps TRBD1 (5 bases). Germline V gene lookup returns CDR1 SGHRS and CDR2 YFSETQ. This CDR3 is 13 amino acids long. Trimming took 2 bases from V and 7 from J, leaving 7 bases between them.

This chain links TRBV28 with TRBJ2-7, with a weak D call TRBD2 (5 bases). V lost 8 bases to trimming and J lost 1 base, with 15 bases between them. This CDR3 is 14 amino acids long. The germline CDR1 and CDR2 sequences are MDHEN and SYDVKM. The CDR3 nucleotides read TGTGCCAGCCCCCGGGGAAATACTTCCTACGAGCAGTACTTC. Its translation is CASPRGNTSYEQYF.

This chain uses TRBV5-1 with TRBJ1-4, with a weak D call TRBD1 (6 bases). The V and J ends lost 0 bases and 5 bases respectively, with 11 bases between them. In germline, CDR1 is SGHRS, CDR2 YFSETQ. The CDR3 extends over 15 amino acids. CDR3 DNA: TGCGCCAGCAGCTTGGCCGGGACATCAAATGAAAAACTGTTTTTT. Translated, it gives CASSLAGTSNEKLFF.

The chain uses TRBV6-1 and TRBJ2-7, with TRBD2 matching 12 bases. CDR3 length: 14 amino acids. Germline V gene sequence: CDR1 MNHNS, CDR2 SASEGT. The V and J ends lost 5 bases and 3 bases, in that order; junction bases with no gene match: 2. CDR3 nucleotides: TGTGCCAGCAGTACTAGCGGGGGGATCTACGAGCAGTACTTC. The encoded protein is CASSTSGGIYEQYF.

This chain links TRBV19 with TRBJ2-2; D possibly corresponds to TRBD2 (6 bases). V lost 6 bases and J lost 1, with 12 bases in between. This CDR3 has 15 residues. Germline V CDR1 and CDR2: LNHDA, SQIVND (reference sequence). CDR3 DNA: TGTGCCAGTAGATCAGAAGCGGGGAACACCGGGGAGCTGTTTTTT. It encodes CASRSEAGNTGELFF.

The rearrangement uses TRBV5-8 and TRBJ1-1, with D possibly matching TRBD1 (5 bases). Deletions cut 5 bases from V and 7 bases from J, with 15 bases between. The CDR3 is 13 amino acids. Per the germline V gene, CDR1 is SGHTS and CDR2 is YDEGEE. Here the CDR3 reads CASSRMGGIEAFF. DNA for the CDR3: TGTGCCAGCAGTCGGATGGGGGGGATTGAAGCTTTCTTT.

The rearrangement links TRBV19 to TRBJ1-5; D is unclear. In germline, CDR1 is LNHDA, CDR2 SQIVND (reference sequence). This CDR3 contains 15 residues. V dropped 6 bases and J dropped 1 base, with 13 bases sitting between them. CDR3 loop: CASSPQTWSNQPQHF. The CDR3 region has the DNA TGTGCCAGTAGCCCCCAGACTTGGAGCAATCAGCCCCAGCATTTT.

The genes are TRBV7-3 and TRBJ2-1; tentatively, D is TRBD2 (6 bases). Trimming left V 4 bases short and J 9 bases short, with 25 bases between. The CDR3 spans 17 residues. From germline, CDR1 is SGHTA and CDR2 FQGTGA. Here the CDR3 reads CASSSPSGTAGQAEQFF. The DNA of the CDR3 is TGTGCCAGCAGCTCGCCCTCCGGGACTGCGGGTCAGGCTGAGCAGTTCTTC.

This chain links TRBV5-4 with TRBJ2-7; TRBD1 aligns across 9 bases. After removal of 3 bases from V and 0 bases from J, the junction contained 4 bases not matched to a gene. The germline V gene encodes CDR1 SGHNT and CDR2 YYREEE (reference sequence). This CDR3 has 15 residues. CDR3 region: CASSSGTGSSYEQYF. CDR3 coding DNA: TGTGCCAGCAGCTCCGGGACAGGGAGCTCCTACGAGCAGTACTTC. The variable domain in full, with the rest retrieved from reference TRBV5-4 and TRBJ2-7, is ETGVTQSPTHLIKTRGQQVTLRCSSQSGHNTVSWYQQALGQGPQFIFQYYREEENGRGNFPPRFSGLQFPNYSSELNVNALELDDSALYLCASSSGTGSSYEQYFGPGTRLTVT.

J is TRBJ1-2 and V is TRBV28, with D perhaps TRBD1 (5 bases). V gave up 7 bases and J gave up 2 bases, with 11 bases separating them. The CDR3 has 13 residues. Per the germline V gene, CDR1 is MDHEN and CDR2 is SYDVKM. CDR3 coding DNA: TGTGCCAGCAATGGGGCAGGGAACTATGGCTACACCTTC. As protein: CASNGAGNYGYTF.

This chain uses TRBV19 with TRBJ1-5; the D is unclear. The CDR3 is made up of 12 amino acids. Trimming pared 6 bases from V and 2 bases from J, leaving 5 bases between. Germline CDR1 reads LNHDA; CDR2 reads SQIVND (reference sequence). CDR3 amino acids: CASRSGNQPQHF. The CDR3 DNA follows: TGTGCCAGTAGGTCAGGCAATCAGCCCCAGCATTTT.

This clone has a single count. J is TRBJ1-1 and V is TRBV5-6; a possible D gene is TRBD1 (5 bases). V lost 3 bases and J lost 1, with 7 bases in between. This CDR3 is built from 13 residues. Per germline, CDR1 SGHDT and CDR2 YYEEEE. The CDR3 coding sequence is TGTGCCAGCAGCTCCCAGGGGAACACTGAAGCTTTCTTT. Its translation is CASSSQGNTEAFF.

The chain links TRBV5-1 to TRBJ2-7; TRBD1 agrees at 9 bases. Germline-derived CDR1 and CDR2 are SGHRS and YFSETQ. V shed 0 bases and J 7 bases; nucleotides not matched to a gene: 14. The CDR3 contains 17 residues. CDR3 coding DNA: TGCGCCAGCAGCTTGGACCTCCCCGCAGGACAGGGGTTTGAGCAGTACTTC. It translates to CASSLDLPAGQGFEQYF.

V is TRBV28 and J is TRBJ2-1; tentative D call: TRBD2 (5 bases). The V end lost 5 bases, the J end lost 4 bases, and 15 bases lay between the germline ends. Germline V lookup: CDR1 MDHEN, CDR2 SYDVKM. CDR3 size: 15 residues. CDR3 DNA sequence: TGTGCCAGCAGTCCCCCGAGCGGCCATTACAATGAGCAGTTCTTC. Its translation is CASSPPSGHYNEQFF.

This chain uses TRBV11-2 with TRBJ2-7; 12 bases are a match to TRBD2. The CDR3 spans 16 residues. V lost 2 bases, J lost 3 bases, and 5 bases stayed unmatched. Germline CDR1 reads SGHAT; CDR2 reads FQNNGV. For the CDR3, the DNA is TGTGCCAGCAGCTTAAGGACTAGCGGGGTACTCTACGAGCAGTACTTC. Its translation: CASSLRTSGVLYEQYF.

This clone was recorded a few times. CDR3 in amino acids: CASSILSGSTEAFF. CDR3 nucleotide sequence: TGTGCCAGTAGTATCCTTTCGGGAAGCACTGAAGCTTTCTTT. The chain recombines TRBV19 with TRBJ1-1, with no clear D. Deletions cut 3 bases from V and 4 bases from J, with 12 bases between. Germline V gene sequence: CDR1 LNHDA, CDR2 SQIVND (reference sequence). The CDR3 is 14 amino acids.

The chain combines TRBV11-2 with TRBJ2-5; TRBD2 aligns across 7 bases. V lost 3 bases, J lost 5 bases, and 9 bases stayed unmatched. CDR1 is SGHAT and CDR2 is FQNNGV in the germline V gene. The CDR3 sequence is 15 residues long. The chain's CDR3 is CASSLSGRGGETQYF. CDR3 DNA sequence: TGTGCCAGCAGCTTGAGTGGAAGGGGAGGGGAGACCCAGTACTTC.